These 17 T cell receptor beta chains were all obtained from the same sample, sequenced in a study of cytomegalovirus exposure and HLA in healthy donors. It was with 60 Vbeta and 13 Jbeta primers that the PCR ran. Using immunoSEQ multiplex PCR, the repertoire was profiled, and TCRdb retains in-frame clones only, with some absent. The profile shows roughly 150,000 clones, approximately 71% of them singletons. The sequencing input was PBMCs. The source of these receptors is a woman between 18 and 29 years old in good health and CMV-seropositive.

A word on this clone: One junction end disagrees with the germline gene, perhaps due to a read error. The CDR3 DNA is TGTTCCAGCAACTCGGGGGGGGAGTCCTACGAGCAGTACTTC. Amino acid sequence: CSSNSGGESYEQYF. This rearrangement joins TRBV7-9 to TRBJ2-5; 8 bases are a match to TRBD2. TRBJ2-7 explains the end of the DNA better; the J call may be wrong. Germline V lookup: CDR1 SEHNR, CDR2 FQNEAQ (reference sequence). The CDR3 loop spans 14 amino acids.

The rearrangement joins TRBV7-2 to TRBJ1-1; 9 bases line up with TRBD1. Trimming cost V 3 bases and J 3 bases; bases outside gene matches: 8. CDR3 length equals 16 residues. Per the germline V gene, CDR1 is SGHTA and CDR2 is FQGNSA. Here the CDR3 DNA reads TGTGCCAGCAGCTTTACAGGGGGCTTTTCCGACACTGAAGCTTTCTTT. Translation: CASSFTGGFSDTEAFF.

The chain recombines TRBV10-3 with TRBJ2-5; perhaps TRBD1 as D (5 bases). Near its end, the DNA agrees better with TRBJ2-7, so the J call may be wrong. The CDR3 is made up of 14 amino acids. CDR1 is ENHRY and CDR2 is SYGVKD in the germline V gene. The CDR3 loop reads CAISEDRQPYEQYF. In nucleotides, the CDR3 is TGTGCCATCAGTGAGGATCGACAGCCCTACGAGCAGTACTTC.

This rearrangement joins TRBV9 to TRBJ2-1, with 8 bases aligning to TRBD1. After removal of 1 base from V and 4 bases from J, the junction contained 13 bases not matched to a gene. The CDR3 length is 18 residues. Per germline, CDR1 SGDLS and CDR2 YYNGEE. CDR3 in amino acids: CASSVYPDLRGQYNEQFF. The DNA of the CDR3 is TGTGCCAGCAGCGTATATCCCGACCTCAGGGGGCAATACAATGAGCAGTTCTTC.

The chain employs TRBV6-6 and TRBJ1-2, with TRBD1 identical over 8 bases. This CDR3 is built from 13 residues. The V segment lost 6 bases and the J segment 4 bases; nucleotides outside the gene matches: 4. Germline V CDR1 and CDR2: MNHNY, SVGAGI (reference sequence). DNA of the CDR3: TGTGCCAGCAGAGACGGACAGGGCTATGGCTACACCTTC. Protein: CASRDGQGYGYTF.

The gene calls are TRBV19 and TRBJ1-1, with D unclear. V lost 6 bases and J lost 0, with 17 bases in between. Germline V gene sequence: CDR1 LNHDA, CDR2 SQIVND (reference sequence). The CDR3 contains 16 residues. CDR3 in amino acids: CASRVGRARLNTEAFF. For the CDR3, the DNA is TGTGCCAGTAGGGTGGGCAGAGCCCGTTTGAACACTGAAGCTTTCTTT. The full variable domain, with the rest looked up from reference TRBV19 and TRBJ1-1, is DGGITQSPKYLFRKEGQNVTLSCEQNLNHDAMYWYRQDPGQGLRLIYYSQIVNDFQKGDIAEGYSVSREKKESFPLTVTSAQKNPTAFYLCASRVGRARLNTEAFFGQGTRLTVV.

Only a few counts were recorded for this clone. The chain couples TRBV21-1 to TRBJ2-1; the D call TRBD1 from the table was never checked on the DNA. TRBV21-1 is a pseudogene. This CDR3 comprises 14 residues. The CDR3 region is CASKGQEFSPEQFF. CDR3 in DNA: TGTGCCAGCAAGGGACAGGAATTCTCCCCTGAGCAGTTCTTC.

This clone was observed a few times. This chain connects TRBV29-1 to TRBJ1-1, with unresolved D. CDR1 is SQVTM and CDR2 is ANQGSEA in the germline V gene. The V end was cut by 6 bases, the J end by 4 bases, with 15 bases between. CDR3 length: 13 amino acids. The chain's CDR3 is CSVAFEVSTEAFF. The CDR3 nucleotides read TGCAGCGTCGCCTTTGAGGTATCCACTGAAGCTTTCTTT.

This clone came up a few times. The chain employs TRBV27 and TRBJ1-3, with a tentative D call TRBD1 (6 bases). Germline V gives CDR1 MNHEY, CDR2 SMNVEV (reference sequence). There are 15 residues in the CDR3. Trimming left V 5 bases short and J 0 bases short, with 11 bases between. In DNA, the CDR3 is TGTGCCAGCAGTCCCGGGACAAACTCTGGAAACACCATATATTTT. Its protein product is CASSPGTNSGNTIYF.

In DNA form, the CDR3 reads TGTGCCAGCAGTGACAGAAACTATGGCTACACCTTC. Translation gives CASSDRNYGYTF. The rearrangement links TRBV6-1 to TRBJ1-2; no reliable D call. This CDR3 has 12 residues. The germline V gene encodes CDR1 MNHNS and CDR2 SASEGT. V was cut by 3 bases and J by 2 bases, with 4 bases left in between.

The chain couples TRBV13 to TRBJ2-7, with 8 bases that match TRBD1. Per the germline V gene, CDR1 is PRHDT and CDR2 is FYEKMQ (reference sequence). With 0 bases clipped from V and 6 bases from J, the junction kept 10 bases outside the gene matches. The CDR3 is 16 amino acids. CDR3 sequence: CASSLGRRQGTGEQYF. The CDR3 bases are TGTGCCAGCAGCTTAGGCCGTAGACAGGGGACAGGCGAGCAGTACTTC.

This clone was detected once. The rearrangement joins TRBV6-1 to TRBJ2-3; the match to TRBD2 covers 14 bases. J was trimmed by 6 bases and V by 4 bases; bases with no gene match: 12. Germline CDR1 reads MNHNS; CDR2 reads SASEGT. There are 18 residues in the CDR3. The CDR3 spells CASSVRTSGGFDADTQYF. CDR3 DNA sequence: TGTGCCAGCAGTGTACGGACTAGCGGGGGGTTCGATGCTGATACGCAGTATTTT.

This chain links TRBV11-2 with TRBJ2-7; a possible D gene is TRBD2 (7 bases). The germline V gene encodes CDR1 SGHAT and CDR2 FQNNGV. V lost 5 bases, J lost 3 bases, and 20 bases lay in between. The CDR3 spans 16 residues. The CDR3 region is CASSPLGGARYYEQYF. CDR3 coding DNA: TGTGCCAGCAGCCCACTGGGGGGGGCACGATACTACGAGCAGTACTTC.

As for this clone: In the same sample, other DNA sequences code for this CDR3. J is TRBJ1-5 and V is TRBV6-1; D gene ambiguous. Germline-derived CDR1 and CDR2 are MNHNS and SASEGT. This CDR3 is built from 14 residues. Trimming removed 7 bases at V and 5 bases at J, with 15 bases between. The CDR3 loop reads CASTLRSTYQPQHF. In DNA, the CDR3 is TGTGCCAGCACCCTAAGATCGACTTATCAGCCCCAGCATTTT.

The chain combines TRBV27 with TRBJ2-7; weak D call: TRBD2 (5 bases). In germline, CDR1 is MNHEY, CDR2 SMNVEV (reference sequence). The V and J ends lost 6 bases and 6 bases respectively, with 15 bases between them. This CDR3 contains 13 residues. The CDR3 sequence is CASSLAGWGEQYF. The CDR3 DNA reads TGTGCCAGCAGCCTAGCAGGTTGGGGCGAGCAGTACTTC.

The rearrangement joins TRBV6-5 to TRBJ2-5; 9 bases are a match to TRBD2. CDR1 MNHEY and CDR2 SVGAGI come from the germline V gene. V trimming: 6 bases; J trimming: 5 bases; junction bases outside the gene matches: 7. This CDR3 region has 14 residues. CDR3 protein: CASRRGLALETQYF. The CDR3 DNA is TGTGCCAGCAGGCGGGGACTAGCCCTCGAGACCCAGTACTTC.

The chain recombines TRBV5-8 with TRBJ1-6; D is uncertain. The V and J ends lost 0 bases and 12 bases respectively, with 7 bases between them. The length of the CDR3 is 12 residues. Germline lookup yields CDR1 SGHTS and CDR2 YDEGEE. The CDR3 DNA follows: TGTGCCAGCAGCTTGGCCGGGTTACCCCTCCACTTT. Amino acids: CASSLAGLPLHF.